The 21 T cell receptor beta chains presented below share a single source sample, sequenced in a study of blood T cell repertoires in COVID-19. Clones were sequenced by immunoSEQ multiplex PCR, and TCRdb holds only the in-frame ones, with some missing. The data hold around 250,000 clones, with roughly 86% observed a single time. Source material: PBMCs or T cells enriched from blood (not recorded which). All receptors derive from a woman between 45 and 60 years old who had recovered from COVID-19.

This clone was observed once. V and J are TRBV4-1 and TRBJ2-5; 8 bases line up with TRBD2. The CDR3 has 13 amino acids. Germline V gene sequence: CDR1 MGHRA, CDR2 YSYEKL. V was clipped by 2 bases and J by 11 bases; unmatched bases: 7. The CDR3, as DNA: TGCGCCAGCAGCCAAATCCTTGGCGGGAGGCAGTACTTC. Protein: CASSQILGGRQYF.

The genes are TRBV6-5 and TRBJ2-1, with D possibly matching TRBD2 (6 bases). V dropped 5 bases and J dropped 3 bases, with 14 bases sitting between them. The CDR3 has 15 residues. CDR1 is MNHEY and CDR2 is SVGAGI in the germline V gene. In DNA form, the CDR3 reads TGTGCCAGCAGTCCCGCCCGCGGGAACTACAATGAGCAGTTCTTC. Amino acids: CASSPARGNYNEQFF.

The chain joins TRBV7-2 to TRBJ2-1; 10 nucleotides agree with TRBD2. CDR1 is SGHTA and CDR2 is FQGNSA in the germline V gene. This CDR3 has 14 amino acids. The V and J ends lost 5 bases and 12 bases, in that order; junction bases with no gene match: 10. The CDR3 DNA follows: TGTGCCAGCAGCCCGTCGGGTAGCGGGAGGTGGCAGTTCTTC. Translated: CASSPSGSGRWQFF.

This clone was recorded a few times. The chain has TRBV3-1 (or the pseudogene TRBV3-2) and TRBJ1-3, with TRBD1 identical over 7 bases. The length of the CDR3 is 16 residues. V gave up 0 bases and J gave up 4 bases; unmatched junction bases: 6. The V gene's germline CDR1 is LGHDT and CDR2 YNNKEL (reference sequence). For the CDR3, the DNA is TGTGCCAGCAGCCAAGATCAAGGGGGCTCGGGAAACACCATATATTTT. This gives the protein CASSQDQGGSGNTIYF.

This chain connects TRBV6-5 to TRBJ1-1; perhaps TRBD1 as D (5 bases). Germline CDR1 is MNHEY and CDR2 is SVGAGI. The germline V and J ends were trimmed by 2 bases and 1 base, with 11 bases remaining between them. This CDR3 is 15 amino acids long. Written as DNA, the CDR3 is TGTGCCAGCAGTTACATACAGGAACCGAACACTGAAGCTTTCTTT. Residues: CASSYIQEPNTEAFF.

The chain recombines TRBV27 with TRBJ2-7; perhaps TRBD1 as D (6 bases). The CDR3 length is 12 residues. Deletions cut 6 bases from V and 3 bases from J, with 9 bases between. Germline loops: CDR1 MNHEY, CDR2 SMNVEV (reference sequence). This chain's CDR3 is CASRGDNYEQYF. In DNA, the CDR3 is TGTGCCAGCAGGGGGGACAACTACGAGCAGTACTTC.

The rearrangement links TRBV11-1 to TRBJ2-2; D gene ambiguous. With 3 bases removed from V and 5 bases from J, the gap between germline ends came to 4 bases. This CDR3 is 12 amino acids long. The germline V gene has CDR1 SGHAT and CDR2 FQDESV (reference sequence). The CDR3 DNA reads as TGTGCCAGCAGCTTTTTAACCGGGGAGCTGTTTTTT. It specifies CASSFLTGELFF.

A single count supports this clone. This chain links TRBV15 with TRBJ1-6; a possible D gene is TRBD1 (5 bases). Trimming stripped 2 bases from V and 8 bases from J, with 16 bases between. Germline CDR1 and CDR2: LNHNV and YYDKDF (reference sequence). This CDR3 spans 16 amino acids. CDR3 in amino acids: CATSRTTGPGYSPLHF. For the CDR3, the DNA is TGTGCCACCAGCAGAACCACAGGCCCAGGGTATTCACCCCTCCACTTT.

Turning to this clone: The junction shows a germline mismatch at one end, possibly a read error. V and J are TRBV29-1 and TRBJ1-2, with D possibly TRBD1 on 5 matching bases. The CDR3 sequence is 12 residues long. Germline assignment: CDR1 SQVTM and CDR2 ANQGSEA. The CDR3, as DNA: TGCAGCATCATCGGGGGGGACTACGGCTACACCTTC. Protein product: CSIIGGDYGYTF.

V is TRBV2 and J is TRBJ1-2; D uncertain. The V end was cut by 0 bases, the J end by 3 bases, with 20 bases between. The V gene's germline CDR1 is SNHLY and CDR2 FYNNEI. CDR3 length: 18 residues. This CDR3 is CASSEALWAPLVDYGYTF. CDR3 bases: TGTGCCAGCAGTGAAGCGCTTTGGGCGCCACTTGTCGACTATGGCTACACCTTC. Full variable domain (remainder filled in from reference TRBV2 and TRBJ1-2): EPEVTQTPSHQVTQMGQEVILRCVPISNHLYFYWYRQILGQKVEFLVSFYNNEISEKSEIFDDQFSVERPDGSNFTLKIRSTKLEDSAMYFCASSEALWAPLVDYGYTFGSGTRLTVV.

J is TRBJ1-1 and V is TRBV19; D uncertain. The CDR3 length is 13 residues. Looked up from germline, CDR1 is LNHDA and CDR2 is SQIVND (reference sequence). With 6 bases removed from V and 4 bases from J, the gap between germline ends came to 12 bases. The CDR3 region is CASSPARGTEAFF. DNA of the CDR3: TGTGCCAGTAGCCCAGCCAGAGGCACTGAAGCTTTCTTT.

V usage is TRBV18 and J usage is TRBJ2-5; D gene unclear. The V end lost 4 bases, the J end lost 5 bases, and 11 bases lay between the germline ends. The germline gives CDR1 KGHSH, CDR2 LQKENI. The CDR3 is made up of 13 amino acids. The CDR3 nucleotides read TGTGCCAGCTCACAACTTATGAGGGAGACCCAGTACTTC. It is translated as CASSQLMRETQYF.

The chain recombines TRBV14 with TRBJ1-1; TRBD1 aligns across 7 bases. The ends lost 1 base at V and 3 bases at J; junction bases unmatched: 5. CDR3 length: 15 residues. Germline-derived CDR1 and CDR2 are SGHDN and FVKESK. The CDR3 sequence: CASSQGTGWDTEAFF. CDR3 DNA: TGTGCCAGCAGCCAAGGGACAGGTTGGGACACTGAAGCTTTCTTT.

The chain is built from TRBV27 and TRBJ2-7; D may be TRBD1 (6 bases). V was clipped by 3 bases and J by 5 bases, with 17 bases between them. Germline V gene sequence: CDR1 MNHEY, CDR2 SMNVEV (reference sequence). The CDR3 spans 15 residues. CDR3 sequence reads: CASSLKRRAGDEQYF. As DNA, the CDR3 is TGTGCCAGCAGTTTGAAACGTCGGGCAGGGGACGAGCAGTACTTC.

The chain joins TRBV9 to TRBJ1-2, with 7 positions matching TRBD1. CDR1 is SGDLS and CDR2 is YYNGEE in the germline V gene. The CDR3 contains 16 residues. The trim removed 4 bases at V and 4 bases at J, leaving 13 bases unmatched. The CDR3 coding sequence is TGTGCCAGCAGCATCACAGGGGCCCCATCTGTCTATGGCTACACCTTC. Encoded protein: CASSITGAPSVYGYTF. Using reference TRBV9 and TRBJ1-2 for the parts outside the CDR3, the full variable domain is DSGVTQTPKHLITATGQRVTLRCSPRSGDLSVYWYQQSLDQGLQFLIQYYNGEERAKGNILERFSAQQFPDLHSELNLSSLELGDSALYFCASSITGAPSVYGYTFGSGTRLTVV.

This CDR3 reads CASSLTVVSGANVLTF. For the CDR3, the DNA is TGTGCCAGCAGCTTAACGGTAGTTTCTGGGGCCAACGTCCTGACTTTC. The rearrangement uses TRBV7-3 and TRBJ2-6; no definite D call. CDR3 length equals 16 residues. From germline, CDR1 is SGHTA and CDR2 FQGTGA. Between the trimmed V and J ends, which lost 0 bases and 1 base, there was a span of 7 bases.

This rearrangement joins TRBV15 to TRBJ1-4; TRBD1 aligns across 10 bases. CDR3 length: 16 amino acids. Germline V gene lookup returns CDR1 LNHNV and CDR2 YYDKDF (reference sequence). Trimming took 1 base from V and 7 from J; bases not matched to a gene: 6. This CDR3 reads CATSRARTGGGEKLFF. The DNA of the CDR3 is TGTGCCACCAGCAGAGCCAGGACAGGGGGTGGTGAAAAACTGTTTTTT.

The count of this clone is one. V is TRBV9 and J is TRBJ2-5; the match to TRBD1 covers 8 bases. Germline CDR1 is SGDLS and CDR2 is YYNGEE. The CDR3 spans 15 residues. J gave up 1 base and V 2 bases, and 4 bases lay outside the gene matches. CDR3 sequence reads: CASSVDGTGQETQYF. The CDR3 DNA is TGTGCCAGCAGCGTGGACGGGACAGGCCAAGAGACCCAGTACTTC.

The V gene is TRBV19, the J gene TRBJ1-1, with 9 bases aligning to TRBD1. The length of the CDR3 is 15 residues. Germline loops: CDR1 LNHDA, CDR2 SQIVND (reference sequence). V was pared by 6 bases and J by 5 bases, with 10 bases of the junction left unmatched. CDR3 region: CASRTPGQGRTEAFF. CDR3 bases: TGTGCCAGTAGGACACCCGGACAGGGGAGGACTGAAGCTTTCTTT. Drawing the rest from reference TRBV19 and TRBJ1-1, the complete variable domain is DGGITQSPKYLFRKEGQNVTLSCEQNLNHDAMYWYRQDPGQGLRLIYYSQIVNDFQKGDIAEGYSVSREKKESFPLTVTSAQKNPTAFYLCASRTPGQGRTEAFFGQGTRLTVV.

As to this clone: The same CDR3 can be traced to other DNA sequences in this sample. V is TRBV29-1 and J is TRBJ1-1; 7 bases map to TRBD1. CDR3 size: 12 residues. Germline CDR1 and CDR2: SQVTM and ANQGSEA. V was clipped by 6 bases and J by 0 bases; unmatched bases: 1. CDR3 bases: TGCAGCGTGGGACAGATGAACACTGAAGCTTTCTTT. Translating gives CSVGQMNTEAFF.

J is TRBJ1-2 and V is TRBV9; TRBD1 might be the D (5 bases). The length of the CDR3 is 15 residues. In germline, CDR1 is SGDLS, CDR2 YYNGEE. Trimming removed 0 bases from V and 7 bases from J, with 16 bases in between. DNA of the CDR3: TGTGCCAGCAGCGTAGAGCTCGGGGGAGTGATTGGCTACACCTTC. Residues: CASSVELGGVIGYTF.